This is a list of T cell receptor beta chains from one sample in a study of control samples from healthy donors and cancer patients. The table came from immunoSEQ multiplex PCR; TCRdb's copy has only in-frame clones and leaves some out. The sample has about 80,000 clones; roughly nine tenths are singletons. The sequenced sample was blood. Receptors were obtained from a woman aged 60-70 years in good health. The CDR3 runs from the conserved cysteine through the conserved F or W. The D gene is left open where the match is weak. The size of a clone is reported for some rows only, either as once, few or many, or as a class for expanded clones.

v_call	j_call	cdr3_length	d_call	clone_size	cdr3_nt	cdr3_aa
TRBV7-2	TRBJ1-5	13	-	-	TGTGCCAGCAGCCCCGGTCGAGATCAGCCCCAGCATTTT	CASSPGRDQPQHF
TRBV5-1	TRBJ1-3	14	-	-	TGCGCCAGCAGCTTGCGGGGTTACGGAAACACCATATATTTT	CASSLRGYGNTIYF
TRBV29-1	TRBJ1-1	14	-	-	TGCAGCGGGAGCGGGGGTGACTTGAACACTGAAGCTTTCTTT	CSGSGGDLNTEAFF
TRBV21-1	TRBJ1-2	21	-	-	TGTGCCAGCAGCTCAATTAATTGGGGGGGGCCCCGAGAACCATCTAACTATGGCTACACCTTC	CASSSINWGGPREPSNYGYTF
TRBV7-8	TRBJ2-3	16	TRBD2	-	TGTGCCAGCAGCTTAGGTGTGGGAGGGCTGGTAGATACGCAGTATTTT	CASSLGVGGLVDTQYF
TRBV6-2/TRBV6-3	TRBJ2-7	13	TRBD1	-	TGTGCCAGCAGTTGGACAGGGGGCCACGAGCAGTACTTC	CASSWTGGHEQYF
TRBV28	TRBJ2-3	13	-	-	TGTGCCAGCAGTAAAGGTAAGTCAGATACGCAGTATTTT	CASSKGKSDTQYF
TRBV21-1	TRBJ2-1	14	-	-	TGTGCCAGCAGCAAAGATCCTAGGGCGGATGAGCAGTTCTTC	CASSKDPRADEQFF
TRBV6-5	TRBJ1-1	13	-	once	TGTGCCACCATCCGTAGCGGGGTCACTGAAGCTTTCTTT	CATIRSGVTEAFF
TRBV4-1	TRBJ1-2	17	-	-	TGCGCCAGCAGCCAAGTTAGAGTCGGGTGGGCGCGGTATGGCTACACCTTC	CASSQVRVGWARYGYTF
TRBV5-6	TRBJ1-1	13	-	-	TGTGCCAGCAGCTTGGGTCAGCCGATGGGGGCTTTCTTT	CASSLGQPMGAFF
TRBV6-2/TRBV6-3	TRBJ2-6	19	TRBD2	-	TGTGCCAGCAGTCTCCAGACTAGCGGGAGGGTCTCTGGGGCCAACGTCCTGACTTTC	CASSLQTSGRVSGANVLTF
TRBV7-6	TRBJ1-3	16	-	-	TGTGCCAGCAGCCAACACCCGACAGCCTCTGGAAACACCATATATTTT	CASSQHPTASGNTIYF
TRBV18	TRBJ2-2	15	TRBD1	-	TGTGCCAGCTCACCGGGACAGGGGGCATCCGGGGAGCTGTTTTTT	CASSPGQGASGELFF
TRBV28	TRBJ1-2	11	-	-	TGTGCCAGCACCGGGGGGTATGGCTACACCTTC	CASTGGYGYTF
TRBV6-5	TRBJ2-1	15	-	-	TGTGCCAGCAGTCGACCCCCCTCGGGGAGCAATGAGCAGTTCTTC	CASSRPPSGSNEQFF
TRBV7-9	TRBJ2-1	15	-	-	TGTGCCAGCAGCTTAAATCCAGGACCGCCTAATGAGCAGTTCTTC	CASSLNPGPPNEQFF
TRBV7-9	TRBJ1-2	15	-	-	TGTGCCAGCAGGCCCCGGGACAATTCTCGCTATGGCTACACCTTC	CASRPRDNSRYGYTF
TRBV28	TRBJ1-4	15	TRBD1	-	TGTGCCAGCAGTTACCTGACAGGGGCGGGTGAAAAACTGTTTTTT	CASSYLTGAGEKLFF
TRBV9	TRBJ1-4	14	-	-	TGTGCCAGCAGCGTAGGGGGAGAGGATGAAAAACTGTTTTTT	CASSVGGEDEKLFF
TRBV6-5	TRBJ1-5	13	-	-	TGTGCCAGCAGGGCGGGGGGTTTTCAGCCCCAGCATTTT	CASRAGGFQPQHF
TRBV11-3	TRBJ2-6	15	-	once	TGTGCCAGCAGCCAGACAACGGGAGGGGCCAACGTCCTGACTTTC	CASSQTTGGANVLTF
TRBV11-2	TRBJ1-1	15	-	-	TGTGCCAGCAGTTATACCGGGACCCCAGCAACTGAAGCTTTCTTT	CASSYTGTPATEAFF
TRBV10-2	TRBJ1-6	16	-	-	TGCGCCAGCAGTGAGGGACCCGGGACAAGGAATTCACCCCTCCACTTT	CASSEGPGTRNSPLHF
TRBV3-1/TRBV3-2	TRBJ2-3	13	-	-	TGTGCCAGCAGCCAAGAAAGGGTGGGTACGCAGTATTTT	CASSQERVGTQYF
TRBV5-4	TRBJ1-6	17	TRBD1	-	TGTGCCAGCAGAGCTGGACAGGGGGCCTCCTATAATTCACCCCTCCACTTT	CASRAGQGASYNSPLHF
TRBV11-2	TRBJ1-1	15	-	once	TGTGCCAGCAGCACCCCGGGTAAGAGGAACACTGAAGCTTTCTTT	CASSTPGKRNTEAFF
TRBV28	TRBJ1-2	15	-	-	TGTGCCAGCAGTTTATCGGTTCGGGCCGGGGGAAGCTACACCTTC	CASSLSVRAGGSYTF
TRBV24-1	TRBJ1-1	13	-	-	TGTGCCACCAGTGATCAAGACAGATATGAAGCTTTCTTT	CATSDQDRYEAFF
TRBV4-2	TRBJ1-2	14	-	few	TGTGCCAGCAGCCAAGGAACTGTAACTAGCGGCTACACCTTC	CASSQGTVTSGYTF
TRBV18	TRBJ2-7	15	TRBD1	-	TGTGCCAGCTCAGACTCCGGGACAGGCACCTACGAGCAGTACTTC	CASSDSGTGTYEQYF
TRBV7-7	TRBJ2-5	14	-	-	TGTGCTAGCAGCGGATCAGGGGCCGAAGAGACCCAGTACTTC	CASSGSGAEETQYF
TRBV6-5	TRBJ1-2	14	-	-	TGTGCCAGCAGCGGGACCCAGACGGCCTATGGCTACACCTTC	CASSGTQTAYGYTF
TRBV15	TRBJ2-5	13	-	-	TGTGCCACCAGCATCGGAGGTAGAGAGACCCAGTACTTC	CATSIGGRETQYF
TRBV7-3	TRBJ2-1	15	TRBD2	-	TGTGCCAGCAGCCCCCTAGCGGGGCTCTACAATGAGCAGTTCTTC	CASSPLAGLYNEQFF
TRBV28	TRBJ2-4	15	-	-	TGTGCCAGCAGTTCGGGTTACATAGCCAAAAACATTCAGTACTTC	CASSSGYIAKNIQYF
TRBV3-1/TRBV3-2	TRBJ1-1	15	TRBD1	-	TGTGCCAGCAGCCAGGCGGGACAGAAGAACACTGAAGCTTTCTTT	CASSQAGQKNTEAFF
TRBV11-3	TRBJ2-3	17	TRBD2	-	TGTGCCAGCAGCTCCGGCCGTAGCGGGGGGGCAACAGATACGCAGTATTTT	CASSSGRSGGATDTQYF
TRBV6-6	TRBJ1-2	19	TRBD1	-	TGTGCCAGCAGCTCTCCCGGCGGGACAGGTGGGGCAGTTCCTTATGGCTACACCTTC	CASSSPGGTGGAVPYGYTF
TRBV7-2	TRBJ1-1	14	-	-	TGTGCCAGCAGCTTAGAAAAGGGGAACACTGAAGCTTTCTTT	CASSLEKGNTEAFF
TRBV6-2/TRBV6-3	TRBJ2-7	12	-	-	TGTGCCAGCAGTTATGGGGCAGGAGAGCAGTACTTC	CASSYGAGEQYF
TRBV9	TRBJ1-5	19	TRBD1	-	TGTGCCAGCAGCGTACGGATACTCGGGACAGGGGGTAGGGATCAGCCCCAGCATTTT	CASSVRILGTGGRDQPQHF
TRBV28	TRBJ2-1	14	-	-	TGTGCCAGCAGGACCTACTCACAGGGCTATGAGCAGTTCTTC	CASRTYSQGYEQFF
TRBV27	TRBJ1-4	14	-	once	TGTGCCAGCGCCCGTGCAGGGAGGAATGAAAAACTGTTTTTT	CASARAGRNEKLFF
TRBV18	TRBJ2-7	15	TRBD1	-	TGTGCCAGCTCACCAGGGAGGACAGGGAACGACGAGCAGTACTTC	CASSPGRTGNDEQYF